This T cell receptor (beta chain) emerged from a study of T-cell memory formation after mild COVID-19. At the level of the study: For the most part, TCR clusters were specific to one donor. Study outcomes and limitations: Some responding clones appeared in pre-infection memory, suggesting cross-reactive memory joined. Clones that contracted from day 15 to 85 had balanced CD4/CD8; later expanders were CD4+ biased.

This clonotype has ten or more counts. As yet, its antigen is unknown. Barcoded TCR alpha and TCR beta cDNA libraries with UMIs came from 5'RACE using constant-segment primers. In TCRdb, the 5' RACE reads were re-called with MiXCR into one record per CDR3 protein. Of 500,000 to 550,000 distinct CDR3 sequences listed, roughly 21% are singletons. The CDR3 extends over 12 amino acids. CDR1 is MNHEY, CDR2 SMNVEV, per germline (reference sequence). Trimming took 3 bases from V and 6 from J, leaving 6 bases between them. The sample consisted of PBMCs or a T cell subset sorted from them (not recorded which). The source is an adult woman who had mild COVID-19 (a few samples of this study predate the infection). Cell type and time point are not known. The chain has TRBV27 and TRBJ1-5; D remains ambiguous. CDR3 coding DNA: TGTGCCAGCAGTTTCGGAGGTCAGCCCCAGCATTTT. Amino acid sequence: CASSFGGQPQHF.